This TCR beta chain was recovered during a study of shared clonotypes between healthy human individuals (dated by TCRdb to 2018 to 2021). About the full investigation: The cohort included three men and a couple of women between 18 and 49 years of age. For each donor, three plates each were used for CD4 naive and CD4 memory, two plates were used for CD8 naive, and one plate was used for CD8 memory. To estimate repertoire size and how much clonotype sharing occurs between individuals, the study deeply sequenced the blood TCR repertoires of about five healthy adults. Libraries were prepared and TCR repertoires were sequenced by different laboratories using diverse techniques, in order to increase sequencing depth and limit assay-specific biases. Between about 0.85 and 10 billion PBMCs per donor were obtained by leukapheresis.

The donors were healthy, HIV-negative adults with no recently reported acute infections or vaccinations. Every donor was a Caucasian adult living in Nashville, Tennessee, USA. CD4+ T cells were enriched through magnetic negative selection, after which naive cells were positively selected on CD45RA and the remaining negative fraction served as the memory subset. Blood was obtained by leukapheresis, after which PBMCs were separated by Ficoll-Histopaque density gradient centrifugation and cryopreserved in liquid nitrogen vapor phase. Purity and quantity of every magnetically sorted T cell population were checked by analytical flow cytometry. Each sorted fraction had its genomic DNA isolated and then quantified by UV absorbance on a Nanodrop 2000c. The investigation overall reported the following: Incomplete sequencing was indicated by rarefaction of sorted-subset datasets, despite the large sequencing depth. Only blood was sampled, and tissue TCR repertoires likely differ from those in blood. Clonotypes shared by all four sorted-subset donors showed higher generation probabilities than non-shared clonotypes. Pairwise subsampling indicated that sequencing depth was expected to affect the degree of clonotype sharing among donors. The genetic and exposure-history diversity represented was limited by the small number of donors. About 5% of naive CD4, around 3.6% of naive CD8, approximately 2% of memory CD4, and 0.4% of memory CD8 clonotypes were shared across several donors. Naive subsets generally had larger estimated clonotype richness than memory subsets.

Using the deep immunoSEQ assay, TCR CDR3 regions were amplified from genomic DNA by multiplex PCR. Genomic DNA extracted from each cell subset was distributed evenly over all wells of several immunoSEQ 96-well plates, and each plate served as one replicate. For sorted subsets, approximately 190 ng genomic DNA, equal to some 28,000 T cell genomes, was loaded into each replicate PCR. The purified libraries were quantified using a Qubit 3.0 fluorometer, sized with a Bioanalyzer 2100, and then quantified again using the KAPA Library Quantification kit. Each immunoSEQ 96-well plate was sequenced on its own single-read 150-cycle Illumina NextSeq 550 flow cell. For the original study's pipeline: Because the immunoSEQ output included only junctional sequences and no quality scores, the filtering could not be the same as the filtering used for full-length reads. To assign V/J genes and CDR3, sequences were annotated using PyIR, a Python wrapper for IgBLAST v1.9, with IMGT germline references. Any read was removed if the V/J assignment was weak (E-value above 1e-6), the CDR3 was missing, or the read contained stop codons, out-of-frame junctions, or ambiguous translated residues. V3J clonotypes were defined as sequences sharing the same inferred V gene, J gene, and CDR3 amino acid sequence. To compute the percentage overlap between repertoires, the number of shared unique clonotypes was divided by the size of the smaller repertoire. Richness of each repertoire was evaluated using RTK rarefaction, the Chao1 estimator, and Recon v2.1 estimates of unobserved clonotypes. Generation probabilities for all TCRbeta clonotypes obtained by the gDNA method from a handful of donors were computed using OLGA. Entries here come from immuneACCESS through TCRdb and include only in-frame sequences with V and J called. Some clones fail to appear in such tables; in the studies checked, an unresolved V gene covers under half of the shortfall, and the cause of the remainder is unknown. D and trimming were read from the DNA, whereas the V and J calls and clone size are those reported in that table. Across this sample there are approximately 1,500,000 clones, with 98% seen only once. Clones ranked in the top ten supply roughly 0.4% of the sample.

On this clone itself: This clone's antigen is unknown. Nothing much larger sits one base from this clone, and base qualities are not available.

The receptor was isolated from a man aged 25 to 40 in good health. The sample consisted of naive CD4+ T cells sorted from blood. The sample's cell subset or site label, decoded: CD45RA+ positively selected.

The CDR3: CASSPREGGVRPHEQYF. Read as DNA, the sequence is TGTGCCAGCAGCCCAAGAGAAGGCGGGGTCCGACCCCACGAGCAGTACTTC. In this chain, TRBV7-9 is recombined with TRBJ2-7; the D region possibly corresponds to TRBD2 (6 bases align). V gives up 5 bases and J gives up 5 bases, and the segment between their germline ends measures 25 bases. Reading from cysteine to phenylalanine, the CDR3 counts 17 amino acids. The DNA shown is the 51-base CDR3, in frame from base 1. CDR1 SEHNR and CDR2 FQNEAQ are derived from the germline V gene (reference sequence).